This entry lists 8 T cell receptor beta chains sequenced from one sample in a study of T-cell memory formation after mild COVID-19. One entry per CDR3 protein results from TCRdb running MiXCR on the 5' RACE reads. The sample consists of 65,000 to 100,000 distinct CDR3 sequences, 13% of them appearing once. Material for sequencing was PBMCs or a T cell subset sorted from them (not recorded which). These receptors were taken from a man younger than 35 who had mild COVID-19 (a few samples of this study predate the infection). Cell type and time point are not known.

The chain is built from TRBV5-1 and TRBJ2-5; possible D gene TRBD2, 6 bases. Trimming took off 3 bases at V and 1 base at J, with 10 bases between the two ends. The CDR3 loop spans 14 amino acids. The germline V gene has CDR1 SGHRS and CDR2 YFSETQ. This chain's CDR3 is CASSWRVPQETQYF. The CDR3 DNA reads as TGCGCCAGCAGCTGGAGGGTGCCCCAAGAGACCCAGTACTTC.

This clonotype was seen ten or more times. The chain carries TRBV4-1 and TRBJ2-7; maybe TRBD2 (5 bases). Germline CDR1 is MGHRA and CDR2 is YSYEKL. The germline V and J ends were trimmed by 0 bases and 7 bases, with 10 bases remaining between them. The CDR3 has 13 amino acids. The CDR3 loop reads CASSQDRGSEQYV. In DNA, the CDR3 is TGCGCCAGCAGCCAAGATCGAGGGAGTGAGCAGTACGTC.

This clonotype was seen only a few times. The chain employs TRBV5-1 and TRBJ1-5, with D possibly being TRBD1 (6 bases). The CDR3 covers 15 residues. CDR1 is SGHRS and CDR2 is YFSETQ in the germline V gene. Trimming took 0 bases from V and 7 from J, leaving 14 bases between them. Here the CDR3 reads CASSLEGGAGQPQHF. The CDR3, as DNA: TGCGCCAGCAGCTTGGAGGGGGGCGCGGGGCAGCCCCAGCATTTT.

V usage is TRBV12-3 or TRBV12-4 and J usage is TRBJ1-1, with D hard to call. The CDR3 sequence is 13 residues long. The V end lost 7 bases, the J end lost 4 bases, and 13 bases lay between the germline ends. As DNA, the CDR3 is TGTGCCAGCATTTGGTCGGTCGGCACTGAAGCTTTCTTT. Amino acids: CASIWSVGTEAFF.

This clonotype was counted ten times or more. CDR3 DNA sequence: TGTGCCAGCAGTTATGGTCGGTACGAGCAGTACGTC. Protein: CASSYGRYEQYV. This chain connects TRBV6-2 or TRBV6-3 to TRBJ2-7; no firm D call. V lost 3 bases and J lost 4, with 7 bases in between. The CDR3 is 12 amino acids. Germline loops: CDR1 MNHEY, CDR2 SVGEGT.

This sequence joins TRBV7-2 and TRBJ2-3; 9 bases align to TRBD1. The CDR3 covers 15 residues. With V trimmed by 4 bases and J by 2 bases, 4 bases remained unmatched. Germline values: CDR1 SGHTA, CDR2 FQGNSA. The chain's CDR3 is CASSSLQGATDTQYF. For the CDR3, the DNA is TGTGCCAGCAGCTCCTTACAGGGGGCCACAGATACGCAGTATTTT.

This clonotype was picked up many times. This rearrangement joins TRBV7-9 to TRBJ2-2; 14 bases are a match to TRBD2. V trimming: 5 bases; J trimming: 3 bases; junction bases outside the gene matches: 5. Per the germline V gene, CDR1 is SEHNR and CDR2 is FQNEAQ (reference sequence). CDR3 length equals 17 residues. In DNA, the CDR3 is TGTGCCAGCAGCCGCGGACTAGCGGGGGGCTACACCGGGGAGCTGTTTTTT. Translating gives CASSRGLAGGYTGELFF.

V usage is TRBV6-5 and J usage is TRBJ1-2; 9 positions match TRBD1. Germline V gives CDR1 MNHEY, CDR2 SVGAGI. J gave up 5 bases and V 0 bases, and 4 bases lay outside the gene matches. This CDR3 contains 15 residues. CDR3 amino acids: CASSYSGQGWYGYTF. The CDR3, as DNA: TGTGCCAGCAGTTACTCGGGACAGGGATGGTATGGCTACACCTTC.